Presented here are 14 T cell receptor beta chains from one specimen sequenced in a study of blood T cell repertoires in COVID-19 (dated by TCRdb to the early 2020s). The library was obtained by the immunoSEQ multiplex PCR assay. Held by TCRdb, this immuneACCESS table contains in-frame sequences only and omits some clones. Under half of the omission traces to an unresolved V gene where checked; the cause of the rest is unknown. Counted in this sample were about 500,000 clones; approximately 88% of them appeared once. The ten largest clones represent around 8% of the sample. Sequenced input: peripheral blood. The receptor set was obtained from a woman aged 45-65 years with COVID-19, enrolled during active disease.

The chain employs TRBV6-5 and TRBJ2-4, with 8 bases aligning to TRBD1. The trim removed 7 bases at V and 9 bases at J, leaving 8 bases unmatched. CDR1 is MNHEY, CDR2 SVGAGI, per germline. This CDR3 region has 13 residues. The CDR3 sequence: CASISDRVGIQYF. Here the CDR3 DNA reads TGTGCCAGCATCTCGGACAGGGTGGGCATTCAGTACTTC.

The chain employs TRBV5-1 and TRBJ1-6; D might be TRBD1 (6 bases). Germline loops: CDR1 SGHRS, CDR2 YFSETQ. The V gene lost 0 bases and the J gene lost 5 bases, with 6 bases spanning the gap. The CDR3 length is 14 residues. Here the CDR3 reads CASSLAGDNSPLHF. Here the CDR3 DNA reads TGCGCCAGCAGCTTGGCAGGGGATAATTCACCCCTCCACTTT. The full variable domain, with the rest looked up from reference TRBV5-1 and TRBJ1-6, is KAGVTQTPRYLIKTRGQQVTLSCSPISGHRSVSWYQQTPGQGLQFLFEYFSETQRNKGNFPGRFSGRQFSNSRSEMNVSTLELGDSALYLCASSLAGDNSPLHFGNGTRLTVT.

The chain links TRBV27 to TRBJ1-2; D unresolved. The CDR3 extends over 16 amino acids. Germline CDR1 is MNHEY and CDR2 is SMNVEV (reference sequence). V was shortened by 1 base and J by 4 bases, with 16 bases between the two germline ends. The CDR3 protein is CASSLYPQAPPYGYTF. The CDR3 nucleotides read TGTGCCAGCAGTTTATACCCCCAGGCACCCCCCTATGGCTACACCTTC.

This clone turned up a few times. CDR3 region: CASSWTGTGGDTQYF. The CDR3 DNA reads TGTGCCAGCAGTTGGACCGGGACAGGGGGAGATACGCAGTATTTT. The chain recombines TRBV27 with TRBJ2-3; 11 nucleotides agree with TRBD1. There are 15 residues in the CDR3. With 4 bases clipped from V and 5 bases from J, the junction kept 5 bases outside the gene matches. Germline assignment: CDR1 MNHEY and CDR2 SMNVEV (reference sequence).

CDR3 loop: CASSPPGQSYEQYF. For the CDR3, the DNA is TGTGCCAGCAGCCCACCGGGACAGAGCTACGAGCAGTACTTC. The chain links TRBV5-5 to TRBJ2-7; 7 bases fit TRBD1. The CDR3 length is 14 residues. CDR1 and CDR2 (germline): SGHKS, YYEKEE (reference sequence). The ends lost 4 bases at V and 3 bases at J; junction bases unmatched: 7.

V usage is TRBV7-9 and J usage is TRBJ2-5, with D unresolved. The CDR3 loop spans 13 amino acids. Per the germline V gene, CDR1 is SEHNR and CDR2 is FQNEAQ (reference sequence). V was trimmed by 5 bases and J by 5 bases, leaving 12 bases between them. CDR3 region: CASSRSGLETQYF. CDR3 bases: TGTGCCAGCAGCCGTTCAGGTCTGGAGACCCAGTACTTC.

V and J are TRBV18 and TRBJ2-1, with TRBD1 matching over 9 bases. V gave up 3 bases and J gave up 9 bases; unmatched junction bases: 3. The CDR3 runs 13 residues. The germline gives CDR1 KGHSH, CDR2 LQKENI. CDR3: CASSPGTGREQFF. DNA of the CDR3: TGTGCCAGCTCACCGGGGACAGGGCGTGAGCAGTTCTTC.

The chain couples TRBV4-2 to TRBJ2-6, with TRBD1 as a possible D gene (6 bases). CDR3 length: 17 amino acids. V lost 4 bases to trimming and J lost 4 bases, with 17 bases between them. Germline loops: CDR1 LGHNA, CDR2 YNFKEQ. CDR3 coding DNA: TGTGCCAGCAGCCCCACATCACAGGGATTCGGGGCCAACGTCCTGACTTTC. It translates to CASSPTSQGFGANVLTF.

This clone was recorded only once. V usage is TRBV6-1 and J usage is TRBJ2-2, with a tentative D call TRBD1 (7 bases). CDR1 is MNHNS, CDR2 SASEGT, per germline. The CDR3 consists of 17 residues. V dropped 0 bases and J dropped 1 base, with 12 bases sitting between them. The CDR3 nucleotides are TGTGCCAGCAGTGAAGCGGAGGGGGCCCTGAACACCGGGGAGCTGTTTTTT. It codes for CASSEAEGALNTGELFF.

V and J are TRBV9 and TRBJ1-5; the D gene is possibly TRBD1 (5 bases). Germline V CDR1 and CDR2: SGDLS, YYNGEE. The CDR3 totals 18 residues. The V and J ends lost 0 bases and 0 bases respectively, with 16 bases between them. Here the CDR3 reads CASSVAAGNGFSNQPQHF. In DNA, the CDR3 is TGTGCCAGCAGCGTAGCGGCAGGGAATGGTTTTAGCAATCAGCCCCAGCATTTT.

This clone was seen a few times. The V and J genes are TRBV19 and TRBJ1-5; 8 bases align to TRBD1. The CDR3 is 14 amino acids. Germline V gene sequence: CDR1 LNHDA, CDR2 SQIVND (reference sequence). The ends lost 6 bases at V and 13 bases at J; junction bases unmatched: 14. The CDR3 reads CASSPRTGINPQHF. DNA of the CDR3: TGTGCCAGTAGCCCGCGGACAGGGATCAACCCTCAGCATTTT.

The chain recombines TRBV4-1 with TRBJ2-7, with 8 positions matching TRBD1. The CDR3 is 17 amino acids. V dropped 0 bases and J dropped 6; count of bases not matched to a gene: 13. The germline V gene has CDR1 MGHRA and CDR2 YSYEKL. The CDR3 DNA reads TGCGCCAGCAGCCAAGAAACGGCAGGGGGCTATGAAGGCGAGCAGTACTTC. Encoded protein: CASSQETAGGYEGEQYF.

The chain has TRBV5-5 and TRBJ2-7; maybe TRBD1 (5 bases). The CDR3 runs 14 residues. Germline V gene sequence: CDR1 SGHKS, CDR2 YYEKEE (reference sequence). V was shortened by 4 bases and J by 6 bases, with 17 bases between the two germline ends. CDR3 DNA: TGTGCCAGCAGCCCGTTGGGGCTGTCTCGCGAGCAGTACTTC. Translated, it gives CASSPLGLSREQYF.

The chain is built from TRBV6-1 and TRBJ2-5; no reliable D call. Germline loops: CDR1 MNHNS, CDR2 SASEGT. V lost 3 bases and J lost 1, with 6 bases in between. The CDR3 length is 13 residues. CDR3 coding DNA: TGTGCCAGCAGTGACAGATTCCAAGAGACCCAGTACTTC. This codes for CASSDRFQETQYF.